One T cell receptor beta chain is described in this entry. The length of the CDR3 is 13 residues. Germline CDR1 is MGHRA and CDR2 is YSYEKL. Trimming took 0 bases from V and 7 from J, leaving 9 bases between them. This sample stems from a study of blood T cell repertoires in COVID-19. Study details: Samples taken during acute and convalescent COVID-19 were collected in the United States, Italy and Spain. In each case, the material was cDNA or gDNA derived from T cells, B-cell-depleted T cells, or PBMCs.

Authors' methods: Amplification with reference gene primers provided the estimates of nucleated cell counts. Sequencing used immunoSEQ multiplex PCR; TCRdb keeps in-frame clones, though not all of them. Clone size and V and J calls were adopted from that table, with D and trimming inferred from the DNA. The sample gives about 53,000 clones, more than 60% of which show up once; more than 12% is in the top ten. The receptor's source is a human donor with active or convalescent COVID-19. The donor label of this sample is uncertain. The chain uses TRBV4-1 and TRBJ2-5; D unresolved. The sample was peripheral blood. The CDR3 loop is CASSQDPDATQYF. In nucleotides, the CDR3 is TGCGCCAGCAGCCAAGATCCAGATGCGACCCAGTACTTC.